This T cell receptor (beta chain) was identified during a study of shared clonotypes between healthy human individuals. CDR3 length: 14 residues. CDR1 is SGHTA, CDR2 FQGNSA, per germline. Between the trimmed V and J ends, which lost 5 bases and 2 bases, there was a span of 12 bases. Libraries were prepared by immunoSEQ multiplex PCR; TCRdb keeps only in-frame clonotypes and omits some of them. The data hold 2.3 million or so clones, with 80% to 95% observed a single time. Recent acute infections and vaccinations were absent in the healthy HIV-negative adult donors. The sequence was obtained from a man younger than 35 in good health. Some clones in this sample may be carry-over from other donors' samples. The specimen sequenced was naive CD4+ T cells from PBMCs. Subset of the sample: CD45RA+ positively selected. The chain has TRBV7-2 and TRBJ2-5; possibly TRBD1 for D (5 bases). The DNA for the CDR3 is TGTGCCAGCAGCCGTGGGGCCGCACAAGAGACCCAGTACTTC. Translating it yields CASSRGAAQETQYF.